Below are 21 T cell receptor beta chains sequenced from a single sample in a study of blood T cell repertoires in COVID-19. Clones were sequenced by immunoSEQ multiplex PCR, and TCRdb holds only the in-frame ones, with some missing. This table has roughly 39,000 clones, over 85% appearing once. Sequencing used peripheral blood. The receptor set was obtained from a human donor with active COVID-19. The donor label of this sample is uncertain.

The chain links TRBV28 to TRBJ2-3; D gene unclear. The CDR3 has 14 residues. The V and J ends lost 3 bases and 1 base respectively, with 8 bases between them. The germline V gene encodes CDR1 MDHEN and CDR2 SYDVKM. DNA for the CDR3: TGTGCCAGCAGTTTTTTGAGTGGCACAGATACGCAGTATTTT. Its translation: CASSFLSGTDTQYF.

The V call is TRBV5-5, the J call TRBJ1-1, with D perhaps matching TRBD1 (5 bases). Looked up from germline, CDR1 is SGHKS and CDR2 is YYEKEE (reference sequence). The CDR3 sequence is 13 residues long. Trimming stripped 2 bases from V and 11 bases from J, with 16 bases between. The CDR3 DNA reads TGTGCCAGCAGCTTACCGGGACTGGGAAGGGCTTTCTTT. This encodes CASSLPGLGRAFF.

This chain uses TRBV28 with TRBJ2-7; possible D gene TRBD1, 6 bases. The length of the CDR3 is 16 residues. The germline V gene encodes CDR1 MDHEN and CDR2 SYDVKM. V was cut by 3 bases and J by 9 bases, with 24 bases left in between. The CDR3 bases are TGTGCCAGCAGTTTGGAACAGGGTAAGCTCCGGCGTGGGCAGTACTTC. Translated: CASSLEQGKLRRGQYF.

This chain connects TRBV24-1 to TRBJ1-6; 8 nucleotides agree with TRBD1. This CDR3 comprises 19 residues. V lost 11 bases and J lost 0; bases outside the gene matches: 17. Germline V gene lookup returns CDR1 KGHDR and CDR2 SFDVKD. The CDR3 nucleotides read TGTGCCAAAGGGACAGGTTGTCCGTCGGAGAGCTCCTATAATTCACCCCTCCACTTT. Its protein product is CAKGTGCPSESSYNSPLHF.

The V gene is TRBV7-2, the J gene TRBJ1-5; 8 bases map to TRBD1. V was pared by 5 bases and J by 1 base, with 10 bases of the junction left unmatched. Germline V gene lookup returns CDR1 SGHTA and CDR2 FQGNSA. This CDR3 has 17 amino acids. The CDR3 sequence: CASSPGQGALSNQPQHF. The CDR3 region has the DNA TGTGCCAGCAGCCCGGGGCAGGGGGCATTGAGCAATCAGCCCCAGCATTTT.

In its sample, this clone was seen once. V is TRBV19 and J is TRBJ1-3; a possible D gene is TRBD1 (5 bases). V was pared by 7 bases and J by 5 bases, with 12 bases between. Germline V CDR1 and CDR2: LNHDA, SQIVND (reference sequence). The CDR3 is 13 amino acids. The CDR3 loop reads CASTPTARNTIYF. CDR3 nucleotides: TGTGCCAGTACCCCGACAGCCCGAAACACCATATATTTT.

The chain is built from TRBV7-8 and TRBJ1-4; D is ambiguous. Trimming removed 4 bases at V and 7 bases at J, with 13 bases between. The CDR3 has 14 residues. CDR1 and CDR2 (germline): SGHVS, FQNEAQ. CDR3 bases: TGTGCCAGCAGCTCGACGGAGGGTAGTGAAAAACTGTTTTTT. This encodes CASSSTEGSEKLFF.

The chain links TRBV6-5 to TRBJ1-5; 8 bases line up with TRBD1. In germline, CDR1 is MNHEY, CDR2 SVGAGI. With V trimmed by 2 bases and J by 5 bases, 5 bases remained unmatched. The CDR3 is 15 amino acids. The CDR3 sequence is CASSYTGQDYQPQHF. DNA for the CDR3: TGTGCCAGCAGTTACACGGGACAGGATTATCAGCCCCAGCATTTT.

The chain combines TRBV7-9 with TRBJ2-5; 8 bases match TRBD1. Germline lookup yields CDR1 SEHNR and CDR2 FQNEAQ (reference sequence). This CDR3 contains 14 residues. The V segment lost 4 bases and the J segment 5 bases; nucleotides outside the gene matches: 6. Here the CDR3 reads CASSWGQARETQYF. The CDR3 DNA follows: TGTGCCAGCAGCTGGGGACAGGCAAGGGAGACCCAGTACTTC. Complete variable domain (other parts from reference TRBV7-9 and TRBJ2-5): DTGVSQNPRHKITKRGQNVTFRCDPISEHNRLYWYRQTLGQGPEFLTYFQNEAQLEKSRLLSDRFSAERPKGSFSTLEIQRTEQGDSAMYLCASSWGQARETQYFGPGTRLLVL.

The V gene is TRBV9, the J gene TRBJ2-7; TRBD2 matches at 11 bases. Trimming at V came to 4 bases and at J to 4 bases, leaving 7 bases not matched to a gene. Germline CDR1 and CDR2: SGDLS and YYNGEE. This CDR3 region has 15 residues. The CDR3 sequence: CASSPRLAGSYEQYF. The CDR3 DNA reads TGTGCCAGCAGCCCCCGACTAGCGGGATCGTACGAGCAGTACTTC. The variable domain in full, completed from reference TRBV9 and TRBJ2-7, reads DSGVTQTPKHLITATGQRVTLRCSPRSGDLSVYWYQQSLDQGLQFLIQYYNGEERAKGNILERFSAQQFPDLHSELNLSSLELGDSALYFCASSPRLAGSYEQYFGPGTRLTVT.

The V and J genes are TRBV5-5 and TRBJ1-6, with 9 bases fitting TRBD1. Per the germline V gene, CDR1 is SGHKS and CDR2 is YYEKEE (reference sequence). This CDR3 region has 16 residues. V was clipped by 3 bases and J by 11 bases; unmatched bases: 12. DNA of the CDR3: TGTGCCAGCAGCTCTGGACCGGGACAGGGTTTTCCACCCCTCCACTTT. This sequence encodes CASSSGPGQGFPPLHF.

CDR3 DNA sequence: TGTGCCAGCAGCGCTCCTACTAGCCCTAGCACAGATACGCAGTATTTT. It encodes CASSAPTSPSTDTQYF. J is TRBJ2-3 and V is TRBV7-9, with D possibly TRBD2 on 6 matching bases. The V gene lost 5 bases and the J gene lost 0 bases, with 15 bases spanning the gap. Germline V gene sequence: CDR1 SEHNR, CDR2 FQNEAQ (reference sequence). The CDR3 contains 16 residues.

This clone was detected once. The chain carries TRBV9 and TRBJ2-7; possibly TRBD1 for D (5 bases). There are 14 residues in the CDR3. CDR1 and CDR2 (germline): SGDLS, YYNGEE. Trimming removed 0 bases from V and 3 bases from J, with 10 bases in between. The CDR3 nucleotides are TGTGCCAGCAGCGTAGGGTCAGGGTTCTACGAGCAGTACTTC. Protein product: CASSVGSGFYEQYF.

The rearrangement links TRBV18 to TRBJ1-6, with a tentative D call TRBD1 (6 bases). CDR1 and CDR2 from the germline V gene are KGHSH and LQKENI. The CDR3 contains 16 residues. V was cut by 6 bases and J by 9 bases, with 21 bases left in between. This chain's CDR3 is CASSLGLGAAISPLHF. The CDR3, as DNA: TGTGCCAGCTCTCTTGGTCTGGGGGCCGCAATTTCACCCCTCCACTTT.

The V call is TRBV13, the J call TRBJ2-7, with D maybe TRBD1 (6 bases). The CDR3 is 13 residues long. V was cut by 4 bases and J by 2 bases, with 9 bases left in between. CDR1 and CDR2 from the germline V gene are PRHDT and FYEKMQ (reference sequence). In DNA form, the CDR3 reads TGTGCCAGCAGCTCCAGGACAGCCTACGAGCAGTACTTC. As protein: CASSSRTAYEQYF.

The chain carries TRBV19 and TRBJ1-1, with TRBD1 as a possible D gene (5 bases). The CDR3 loop spans 13 amino acids. Germline V CDR1 and CDR2: LNHDA, SQIVND (reference sequence). Trimming stripped 5 bases from V and 1 base from J, with 8 bases between. CDR3 DNA: TGTGCCAGTAGTGATCAGGGGAACACTGAAGCTTTCTTT. Amino acids: CASSDQGNTEAFF.

The chain couples TRBV7-2 to TRBJ1-1; D perhaps matches TRBD1 (6 bases). CDR3 length: 14 amino acids. CDR1 and CDR2 from the germline V gene are SGHTA and FQGNSA. Trimming cost V 6 bases and J 1 base, with 12 bases left between them. The CDR3 sequence is CASSPDRSNTEAFF. CDR3 nucleotides: TGTGCCAGCAGTCCAGACAGGTCGAACACTGAAGCTTTCTTT.

The chain links TRBV13 to TRBJ2-5; D is perhaps TRBD1 (6 bases). Trimming took off 1 base at V and 4 bases at J, with 7 bases between the two ends. The CDR3 extends over 13 amino acids. The germline V gene has CDR1 PRHDT and CDR2 FYEKMQ (reference sequence). DNA of the CDR3: TGTGCCAGCAGCTTAGTAGGGGGAGAGACCCAGTACTTC. Its translation is CASSLVGGETQYF. The full variable domain, its missing parts supplied by reference TRBV13 and TRBJ2-5, is AAGVIQSPRHLIKEKRETATLKCYPIPRHDTVYWYQQGPGQDPQFLISFYEKMQSDKGSIPDRFSAQQFSDYHSELNMSSLELGDSALYFCASSLVGGETQYFGPGTRLLVL.

The rearrangement uses TRBV2 and TRBJ1-2, with unresolved D. CDR1 and CDR2 (germline): SNHLY, FYNNEI. Trimming took 6 bases from V and 3 from J, leaving 23 bases between them. The CDR3 loop spans 17 amino acids. The CDR3 sequence: CASRPEAHTSWDYGYTF. In nucleotides, the CDR3 is TGTGCCAGCAGGCCCGAGGCTCATACGAGCTGGGACTATGGCTACACCTTC.

V and J are TRBV12-3 or TRBV12-4 and TRBJ1-2; D gene ambiguous. This CDR3 comprises 13 residues. V was pared by 6 bases and J by 4 bases, with 12 bases between. CDR3: CASSSPIVYGYTF. CDR3 in DNA: TGTGCCAGCAGCTCGCCAATAGTCTATGGCTACACCTTC.

The rearrangement links TRBV28 to TRBJ1-2; D not resolved. The CDR3 spans 16 residues. The V end was cut by 5 bases, the J end by 3 bases, with 19 bases between. Germline V gene lookup returns CDR1 MDHEN and CDR2 SYDVKM. The CDR3: CASSEPNSAVDYGYTF. The CDR3 DNA reads TGTGCCAGCAGTGAACCAAATTCTGCAGTTGACTATGGCTACACCTTC.